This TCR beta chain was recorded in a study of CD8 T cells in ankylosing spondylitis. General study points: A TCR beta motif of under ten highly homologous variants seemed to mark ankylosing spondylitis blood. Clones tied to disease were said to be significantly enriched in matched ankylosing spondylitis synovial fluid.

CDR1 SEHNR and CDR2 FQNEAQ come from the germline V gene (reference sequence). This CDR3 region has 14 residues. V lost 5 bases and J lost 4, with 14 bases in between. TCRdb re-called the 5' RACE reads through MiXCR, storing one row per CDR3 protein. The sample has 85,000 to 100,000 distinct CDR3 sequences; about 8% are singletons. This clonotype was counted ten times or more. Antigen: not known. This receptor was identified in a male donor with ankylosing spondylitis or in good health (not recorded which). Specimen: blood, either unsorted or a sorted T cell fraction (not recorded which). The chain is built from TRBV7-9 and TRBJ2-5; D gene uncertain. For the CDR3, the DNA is TGTGCCAGCAGCCCCCGACAAAGAGGAGAGACCCAGTACTTC. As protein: CASSPRQRGETQYF.